These T cell receptor beta chains were read from a single sample in a study of blood T cells in healthy people across ages. TCRdb reprocessed the 5' RACE reads via MiXCR and lists one record per CDR3 protein. The table lists roughly 1.7 million distinct CDR3 sequences, roughly 32% of them singletons, with roughly 12% in the top ten. Material: blood. The source of these receptors is a woman in her 30s in good health. Each CDR3 is given with its conserved first and last residue. The order of the fields is clone size, D gene, V gene, J gene, CDR3 DNA, CDR3 protein. D genes are given only for firm matches. Size values are once, few and many counts, or a class for expanded clones, and some rows have none.

clone size: .
D gene: TRBD1
V gene: TRBV27
J gene: TRBJ2-7
CDR3 DNA: TGTGCCAGGAAAGCCATATCTTACAGGGGGCCCTCGTACGAGCAGTACTTC
CDR3 protein: CARKAISYRGPSYEQYF

clone size: .
D gene: TRBD2
V gene: TRBV27
J gene: TRBJ2-1
CDR3 DNA: TGTGCCAGCAGTCTAGCGGGCGTATCCTACAATGGGCAGTTCTTC
CDR3 protein: CASSLAGVSYNGQFF

clone size: many
D gene: .
V gene: TRBV4-1
J gene: TRBJ1-2
CDR3 DNA: TGCGCCAGCAGCCAAGCGGGACTCAACTATGGCTACACCTTC
CDR3 protein: CASSQAGLNYGYTF

clone size: few
D gene: TRBD1
V gene: TRBV7-6
J gene: TRBJ1-2
CDR3 DNA: TGTGCCAGCAGCCCCACCACAGGGGTGGGGGGCTACACCTTC
CDR3 protein: CASSPTTGVGGYTF

clone size: .
D gene: TRBD2
V gene: TRBV20-1
J gene: TRBJ2-7
CDR3 DNA: TGCAGTGCTAGCAACAACCCGGTGACTAGCGGGAGGCCGCCCTACGAGCAGTACTTC
CDR3 protein: CSASNNPVTSGRPPYEQYF

clone size: .
D gene: TRBD2
V gene: TRBV6-5
J gene: TRBJ2-5
CDR3 DNA: TGTGCCAGCAGTACTCCGACTAGCGGGGGACAAGAGACCCAGTACTTC
CDR3 protein: CASSTPTSGGQETQYF

clone size: many
D gene: TRBD2
V gene: TRBV4-1
J gene: TRBJ2-7
CDR3 DNA: TGCGCCAGCAGCCAAGATCGCCTAGCGGGGGGGTTTGAGCAGTACTTC
CDR3 protein: CASSQDRLAGGFEQYF

clone size: few
D gene: TRBD1
V gene: TRBV5-1
J gene: TRBJ2-4
CDR3 DNA: TGCGCCAGCAGCTTGACCGGGACAGGGGACATTCAGTACTTC
CDR3 protein: CASSLTGTGDIQYF

clone size: .
D gene: TRBD1
V gene: TRBV7-9
J gene: TRBJ1-4
CDR3 DNA: TGTGCCAGCAGCCTGCTCGGGAAAGGGACAGGAGGTGGAAAACTGTTTTTT
CDR3 protein: CASSLLGKGTGGGKLFF

clone size: few
D gene: .
V gene: TRBV7-9
J gene: TRBJ2-1
CDR3 DNA: TGTGCCAGCAGCTCCCCCTCAATTCACTCCTACAATGAGCAGTTCTTC
CDR3 protein: CASSSPSIHSYNEQFF

clone size: .
D gene: .
V gene: TRBV2
J gene: TRBJ1-1
CDR3 DNA: TGTGCCAGCACCCGAGAGTCGAGAGAAGCTTTCTTT
CDR3 protein: CASTRESREAFF

clone size: .
D gene: TRBD2
V gene: TRBV9
J gene: TRBJ2-1
CDR3 DNA: TGTGCCAGCAGCCCTGGGACTATCAATGAGCAGTTCTTC
CDR3 protein: CASSPGTINEQFF

clone size: .
D gene: .
V gene: TRBV5-1
J gene: TRBJ2-3
CDR3 DNA: TGCGCCAGCAGAGGGGGGACCCTCACAGATACGCAGTATTTT
CDR3 protein: CASRGGTLTDTQYF

clone size: few
D gene: .
V gene: TRBV20-1
J gene: TRBJ1-2
CDR3 DNA: TGCAGTGCGCCGGGACGGGATAACTATGGCTACACCTTC
CDR3 protein: CSAPGRDNYGYTF

clone size: .
D gene: TRBD1
V gene: TRBV6-4
J gene: TRBJ2-1
CDR3 DNA: TGTGCCAGCAGTGAGCCGGGACAGGGTTGGCGGTTCTTC
CDR3 protein: CASSEPGQGWRFF

clone size: few
D gene: .
V gene: TRBV7-9
J gene: TRBJ1-5
CDR3 DNA: TGTGCCAGCAGCTTAACAGGCCCCAGTCAGCCCCAGCATTTT
CDR3 protein: CASSLTGPSQPQHF

clone size: many
D gene: TRBD1
V gene: TRBV20-1
J gene: TRBJ2-7
CDR3 DNA: TGCAGTGCTCCCCGAGGGGGCGCGTATCTTGACGAGCAGTACTTC
CDR3 protein: CSAPRGGAYLDEQYF

clone size: .
D gene: TRBD1
V gene: TRBV20-1
J gene: TRBJ2-1
CDR3 DNA: TGCAGTGCTAGAGCCCTGGACAGGGGCGAGACCTACAATGAGCAGTTCTTC
CDR3 protein: CSARALDRGETYNEQFF

clone size: few
D gene: .
V gene: TRBV7-9
J gene: TRBJ2-7
CDR3 DNA: TGTGCCAGCAGCCTTCCTAGCCCTAATCAATCGGGGTCCATATACGAGCAGTACTTC
CDR3 protein: CASSLPSPNQSGSIYEQYF

clone size: .
D gene: .
V gene: TRBV27
J gene: TRBJ2-1
CDR3 DNA: TGTGCCAGCAGTTTATCCCCTCAGTTCTTC
CDR3 protein: CASSLSPQFF

clone size: few
D gene: .
V gene: TRBV20-1
J gene: TRBJ1-2
CDR3 DNA: TGCAGTGCTTTCCGGGACCTTAACTATGGCTACACCTTC
CDR3 protein: CSAFRDLNYGYTF

clone size: .
D gene: TRBD1
V gene: TRBV11-2
J gene: TRBJ1-1
CDR3 DNA: TGTGCCAGCAGCGCAACAGGGGTAACGGTCATGAACACTGAAGCTTTCTTT
CDR3 protein: CASSATGVTVMNTEAFF

clone size: few
D gene: .
V gene: TRBV25-1
J gene: TRBJ2-5
CDR3 DNA: TGTGCCAGCAGTGAACTGCTGGACAGCCTAAGGGAGACCCAGTACTTC
CDR3 protein: CASSELLDSLRETQYF

clone size: .
D gene: .
V gene: TRBV9
J gene: TRBJ2-1
CDR3 DNA: TGTGCCAGCAACGTAGACCCCAACGGGGAGCAGTTCTTC
CDR3 protein: CASNVDPNGEQFF

clone size: few
D gene: .
V gene: TRBV7-9
J gene: TRBJ2-1
CDR3 DNA: TGTGCCAGCAGTACCCGAGGGGGCTACAATGAGCAGTTCTTC
CDR3 protein: CASSTRGGYNEQFF

clone size: few
D gene: .
V gene: TRBV10-3
J gene: TRBJ2-2
CDR3 DNA: TGTGCCATCGGGGGTATGGACACCGGGGAGCTGTTTTTT
CDR3 protein: CAIGGMDTGELFF

clone size: .
D gene: TRBD2
V gene: TRBV4-1
J gene: TRBJ2-3
CDR3 DNA: TGCGCCAGCAGCCTCAGGGGCGATAGCGGGGGTGTAGATACGCAGTATTTT
CDR3 protein: CASSLRGDSGGVDTQYF

clone size: .
D gene: TRBD2
V gene: TRBV4-1
J gene: TRBJ2-6
CDR3 DNA: TGCGCCAGCAGCGCGGGACTAGCTACTGGGGCCAACGTCCTGACTTTC
CDR3 protein: CASSAGLATGANVLTF

clone size: few
D gene: .
V gene: TRBV15
J gene: TRBJ2-3
CDR3 DNA: TGTGCCACCAGCAAGGACCGAAGCACAGATACGCAGTATTTT
CDR3 protein: CATSKDRSTDTQYF

clone size: .
D gene: TRBD1
V gene: TRBV20-1
J gene: TRBJ2-4
CDR3 DNA: TGCAGTGCTGGGGACAGGGGAGCCGAAAACATTCAGTACTTC
CDR3 protein: CSAGDRGAENIQYF

clone size: few
D gene: TRBD2
V gene: TRBV7-3
J gene: TRBJ2-3
CDR3 DNA: TGTGCCAGCAGCAACCGGCCGAGGGGACTAGCGGTCCCGGCTGATACGCAGTATTTT
CDR3 protein: CASSNRPRGLAVPADTQYF

clone size: .
D gene: TRBD1
V gene: TRBV7-9
J gene: TRBJ2-5
CDR3 DNA: TGTGCCAGCAGCCAACGGGACAGCCAAGAGACCCAGTACTTC
CDR3 protein: CASSQRDSQETQYF

clone size: few
D gene: .
V gene: TRBV9
J gene: TRBJ2-7
CDR3 DNA: TGTGCCAGCAGCCCTCCAGTGGGGCGACAGTCCTCCTACGAGCAGTACTTC
CDR3 protein: CASSPPVGRQSSYEQYF

clone size: few
D gene: TRBD1
V gene: TRBV6-1
J gene: TRBJ2-7
CDR3 DNA: TGTGCCAGCAGGACCGACAGGGGGACCTACGAGCAGTACTTC
CDR3 protein: CASRTDRGTYEQYF

clone size: .
D gene: TRBD2
V gene: TRBV28
J gene: TRBJ2-1
CDR3 DNA: TGTGCCAGCAGTTCCCTGGGGGGTAAGCGGGAACCCCTTCCCCACAATGAGCAGTTCTTC
CDR3 protein: CASSSLGGKREPLPHNEQFF

clone size: .
D gene: TRBD1
V gene: TRBV27
J gene: TRBJ1-1
CDR3 DNA: TGTGCCAGCAGTTCACCGGGACAGAGAGCCACTGAAGCTTTCTTT
CDR3 protein: CASSSPGQRATEAFF

clone size: few
D gene: .
V gene: TRBV6-6
J gene: TRBJ2-1
CDR3 DNA: TGTGCCAGCAGTTACGTTAGGCGTGAGCAGTTCTTC
CDR3 protein: CASSYVRREQFF

clone size: few
D gene: .
V gene: TRBV7-7
J gene: TRBJ2-2
CDR3 DNA: TGTGCCAGCAGCGACCTACTGGGCGCGACCGGGGAGCTGTTTTTT
CDR3 protein: CASSDLLGATGELFF

clone size: .
D gene: .
V gene: TRBV29-1
J gene: TRBJ2-1
CDR3 DNA: TGCAGCGTTGATTTGTGGGGCCACTACAATGAGCAGTTCTTC
CDR3 protein: CSVDLWGHYNEQFF

clone size: .
D gene: TRBD2
V gene: TRBV27
J gene: TRBJ2-1
CDR3 DNA: TGTGCCAGCTTCAGCTTAGCGGGAGATGGGCAGTTCTTC
CDR3 protein: CASFSLAGDGQFF

clone size: .
D gene: .
V gene: TRBV9
J gene: TRBJ2-2
CDR3 DNA: TGTGCCAGCAGCGTAGACGGGAGCGGCACCGGGGAGCTGTTTTTT
CDR3 protein: CASSVDGSGTGELFF

clone size: .
D gene: .
V gene: TRBV7-8
J gene: TRBJ2-5
CDR3 DNA: TGTGCCAGCGCTAGGTCTCAAGAGACCCAGTACTTC
CDR3 protein: CASARSQETQYF

clone size: few
D gene: .
V gene: TRBV25-1
J gene: TRBJ2-7
CDR3 DNA: TGTGCCAGCAGTGAACCGGGGCTCAACGAGCAGTACTTC
CDR3 protein: CASSEPGLNEQYF

clone size: .
D gene: TRBD2
V gene: TRBV12-3/TRBV12-4
J gene: TRBJ2-3
CDR3 DNA: TGTGCCAGCAGTCCACCTCGAGGAGCGGGGATCACAGATACGCAGTATTTT
CDR3 protein: CASSPPRGAGITDTQYF

clone size: .
D gene: .
V gene: TRBV28
J gene: TRBJ2-7
CDR3 DNA: TGTGCCAGCAGTTCCGGGACTGTAAAAGGCTCCTACGAGCAGTACTTC
CDR3 protein: CASSSGTVKGSYEQYF